These 8 T cell receptor beta chains originate from one sample sequenced in a study of blood T cell repertoires in COVID-19 (dated by TCRdb to the early 2020s). Library creation used the immunoSEQ multiplex PCR assay. TCRdb carries this immuneACCESS record with in-frame sequences only. Its versions omit some clonotypes, under half of them owing to an unresolved V gene in the studies checked, with the rest unexplained. The sample contains some 290,000 clones, almost 90% of them found a single time. 0.95% to 1.3% of the sample is taken by the ten largest. Material for sequencing was peripheral blood. The receptors were sampled from a woman between 40 and 55 years old with COVID-19, enrolled during active disease.

The genes are TRBV6-2 or TRBV6-3 and TRBJ2-1, with 11 bases aligning to TRBD2. J was trimmed by 7 bases and V by 6 bases; bases with no gene match: 8. Germline lookup yields CDR1 MNHEY and CDR2 SVGEGT. CDR3 length equals 15 residues. CDR3 residues: CASSLSSGRWNEQFF. The CDR3, as DNA: TGTGCCAGCAGCCTCTCTAGCGGGAGGTGGAATGAGCAGTTCTTC.

The chain has TRBV5-1 and TRBJ2-1; TRBD2 aligns across 8 bases. After removal of 3 bases from V and 2 bases from J, the junction contained 4 bases not matched to a gene. The CDR3 extends over 15 amino acids. CDR1 and CDR2 (germline): SGHRS, YFSETQ. Here the CDR3 DNA reads TGCGCCAGCAGCTCGGGGCGGGAGGCCTACAATGAGCAGTTCTTC. It translates to CASSSGREAYNEQFF.

This rearrangement joins TRBV4-1 to TRBJ2-5; 12 nucleotides match TRBD2. Germline assignment: CDR1 MGHRA and CDR2 YSYEKL. The V segment lost 0 bases and the J segment 5 bases; nucleotides outside the gene matches: 13. CDR3 length equals 19 residues. The CDR3 DNA sequence: TGCGCCAGCAGCCAAGAATTCCTAGCGGGAGGGCCGCTTCGGGAGACCCAGTACTTC. This codes for CASSQEFLAGGPLRETQYF.

The chain carries TRBV2 and TRBJ2-1; TRBD1 is a possible D gene (6 bases). Trimming took 6 bases from V and 6 from J, leaving 15 bases between them. Germline-derived CDR1 and CDR2 are SNHLY and FYNNEI. The CDR3 loop spans 14 amino acids. The CDR3 DNA follows: TGTGCCAGCAGAACCAGGGGAACGGGCAATGAGCAGTTCTTC. The encoded protein is CASRTRGTGNEQFF.

The chain carries TRBV7-9 and TRBJ2-2, with a weak D call TRBD2 (5 bases). This CDR3 contains 17 residues. Deletions cut 7 bases from V and 1 base from J, with 19 bases between. Germline CDR1 is SEHNR and CDR2 is FQNEAQ (reference sequence). The CDR3 reads CASTNQVGALNTGELFF. DNA for the CDR3: TGTGCCAGCACCAACCAGGTGGGAGCTTTGAACACCGGGGAGCTGTTTTTT.

Only one count was recorded for this clone. The chain joins TRBV27 to TRBJ1-2, with D perhaps TRBD1 (5 bases). V was clipped by 3 bases and J by 7 bases, with 12 bases between them. CDR1 and CDR2 (germline): MNHEY, SMNVEV (reference sequence). The CDR3 is made up of 13 amino acids. The CDR3 sequence is CASSFSPGSGYTF. DNA for the CDR3: TGTGCCAGCAGTTTTTCGCCAGGGTCTGGCTACACCTTC.

This clone was seen a handful of times. The gene calls are TRBV14 and TRBJ2-7, with D maybe TRBD2 (5 bases). This CDR3 has 15 residues. Looked up from germline, CDR1 is SGHDN and CDR2 is FVKESK. Between the trimmed V and J ends, which lost 4 bases and 2 bases, there was a span of 15 bases. The CDR3 DNA follows: TGTGCCAGCAGCCGATACGGACTCTTGGCCTACGAGCAGTACTTC. Translated: CASSRYGLLAYEQYF.

V usage is TRBV28 and J usage is TRBJ2-2; D is perhaps TRBD1 (5 bases). Germline V CDR1 and CDR2: MDHEN, SYDVKM. There are 15 residues in the CDR3. Trimming took off 3 bases at V and 1 base at J, with 9 bases between the two ends. CDR3 sequence: CASSFRDRNTGELFF. CDR3 DNA sequence: TGTGCCAGCAGTTTCCGTGACAGGAACACCGGGGAGCTGTTTTTT.